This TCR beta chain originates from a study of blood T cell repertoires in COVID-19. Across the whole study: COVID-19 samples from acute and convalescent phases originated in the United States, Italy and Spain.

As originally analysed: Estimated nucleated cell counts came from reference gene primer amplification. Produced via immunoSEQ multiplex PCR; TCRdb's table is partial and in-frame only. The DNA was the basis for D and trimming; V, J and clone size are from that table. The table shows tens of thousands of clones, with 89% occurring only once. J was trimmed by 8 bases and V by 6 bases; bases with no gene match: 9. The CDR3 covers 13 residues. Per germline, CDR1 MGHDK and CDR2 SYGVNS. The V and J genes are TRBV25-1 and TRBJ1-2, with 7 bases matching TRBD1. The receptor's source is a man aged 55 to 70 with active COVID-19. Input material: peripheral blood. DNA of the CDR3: TGTGCCAGCAGGGGCCCCCAAGGGGGCGGCTACACCTTC. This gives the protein CASRGPQGGGYTF.